This passage covers 5 T cell receptor beta chains from one sample sequenced in a study of T cell responses to AZD1222 COVID-19 vaccine. Assay: immunoSEQ multiplex PCR; the TCRdb copy retains only in-frame clones and omits some. Of fewer than 200,000 clones detected, 88% appear once; the ten largest clones hold approximately 26%. This sample comprised peripheral blood, obtained 28 days after the second AZD1222 dose. All receptors come from an adult who received the AZD1222 COVID-19 vaccine.

J is TRBJ2-7 and V is TRBV7-9; D may be TRBD1 (5 bases). The CDR3 is made up of 14 amino acids. Trimming cost V 1 base and J 2 bases, with 9 bases left between them. In germline, CDR1 is SEHNR, CDR2 FQNEAQ (reference sequence). The CDR3, as DNA: TGTGCCAGCAGCTTAGGGAAGGGGACCTACGAGCAGTACTTC. As protein: CASSLGKGTYEQYF.

The chain employs TRBV7-9 and TRBJ2-1; 9 bases map to TRBD2. The germline CDR1 and CDR2 sequences are SEHNR and FQNEAQ (reference sequence). With 2 bases clipped from V and 6 bases from J, the junction kept 8 bases outside the gene matches. The CDR3 loop spans 16 amino acids. CDR3 sequence reads: CASSLPVAGAANEQFF. In DNA, the CDR3 is TGTGCCAGCAGCTTACCCGTAGCGGGAGCGGCCAATGAGCAGTTCTTC.

The rearrangement uses TRBV3-1 (or the pseudogene TRBV3-2) and TRBJ2-1; D is uncertain. CDR3 size: 17 residues. Germline V lookup: CDR1 LGHDT, CDR2 YNNKEL (reference sequence). The germline V and J ends were trimmed by 0 bases and 7 bases, with 19 bases remaining between them. The CDR3 loop reads CASSQDRSRALQNEQFF. The CDR3 coding sequence is TGTGCCAGCAGCCAAGATCGGTCCCGGGCCTTGCAGAATGAGCAGTTCTTC.

The rearrangement joins TRBV7-9 to TRBJ1-4, with a tentative D call TRBD1 (5 bases). Trimming left V 5 bases short and J 8 bases short, with 18 bases between. Germline CDR1 reads SEHNR; CDR2 reads FQNEAQ (reference sequence). The CDR3 has 15 amino acids. The CDR3 is CASSPLGGSGEKLFF. CDR3 in DNA: TGTGCCAGCAGCCCGCTCGGGGGGTCAGGGGAAAAACTGTTTTTT.

V usage is TRBV7-3 and J usage is TRBJ2-3; 7 bases agree with TRBD1. This CDR3 contains 13 residues. Germline CDR1 reads SGHTA; CDR2 reads FQGTGA. V shed 4 bases, J shed 4 bases, and the junction held 2 bases outside the gene matches. As DNA, the CDR3 is TGTGCCAGCAGCTGGACAGGCGCAGATACGCAGTATTTT. This gives the protein CASSWTGADTQYF.